The sequence of this T cell receptor beta chain was determined in a study of shared clonotypes between healthy human individuals. Repertoires were generated with immunoSEQ multiplex PCR, while TCRdb's copy carries only in-frame clones and drops some. The sample records about 1 million clones, about 70% being singletons. What was sequenced was memory CD4+ T cells sorted from blood. Subset defined: CD45RA-negative fraction. This TCR was recovered from a young man in good health.

The CDR3 loop reads CASTKEQVNTGELFF. CDR3 sequence (DNA): TGTGCCAGCACCAAAGAACAGGTTAACACCGGGGAGCTGTTTTTT. This chain connects TRBV6-1 to TRBJ2-2; TRBD1 is a possible D gene (5 bases). Trimming shortened V by 7 bases and J by 2 bases, and 14 bases separated the two germline ends. Per the germline V gene, CDR1 is MNHNS and CDR2 is SASEGT. The CDR3 contains 15 residues.